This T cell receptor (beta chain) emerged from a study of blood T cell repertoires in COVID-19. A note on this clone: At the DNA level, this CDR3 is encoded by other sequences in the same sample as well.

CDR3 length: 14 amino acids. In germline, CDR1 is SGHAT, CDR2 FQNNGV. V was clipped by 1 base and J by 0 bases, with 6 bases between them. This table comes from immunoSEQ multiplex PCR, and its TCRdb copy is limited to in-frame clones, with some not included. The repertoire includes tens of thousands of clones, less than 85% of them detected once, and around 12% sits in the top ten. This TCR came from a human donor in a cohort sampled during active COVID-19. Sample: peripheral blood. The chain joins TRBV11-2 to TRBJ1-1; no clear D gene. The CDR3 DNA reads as TGTGCCAGCAGCTTAGGATCAGTGAACACTGAAGCTTTCTTT. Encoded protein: CASSLGSVNTEAFF.